This T cell receptor beta chain appears in the sequencing data of a study of response to subunit inactivated influenza vaccine. With regard to this clonotype: The target antigen is unknown.

Study-wide results and limits: The authors put forward the suggestion that each seasonal influenza vaccination may bring in only a limited number of new T cells.

Trimming removed 6 bases from V and 7 bases from J, with 13 bases in between. The germline V gene encodes CDR1 MDHEN and CDR2 SYDVKM. The CDR3 is made up of 13 amino acids. Using its own MiXCR run on the RT-PCR reads, TCRdb lists one record per CDR3 protein. The sample has more than 700,000 distinct CDR3 sequences, about 20% seen once. This clonotype was sampled from a man aged 45-60 years who received an inactivated influenza vaccine. The sample here was PBMCs from blood, taken 5 to 6 days after vaccination. J is TRBJ2-1 and V is TRBV28; no reliable D call. DNA for the CDR3: TGTGCCAGCAGCCTCACATTGCTTAATGAGCAGTTCTTC. Protein sequence: CASSLTLLNEQFF.